This T cell receptor (beta chain) was sequenced in a study of tumor-infiltrating lymphocytes in primary liver carcinoma. Study findings and constraints: Owing to bulk unsorted samples, no comparison was made between CD4+ and CD8+ repertoires. The overlap of tumor-adjacent and tumor-blood pairs was smaller than that of tumor region pairs.

It was unsorted whole blood that yielded blood RNA, and germline DNA was also extracted. Presurgery, approximately 4.4 milliliters of peripheral blood were collected. The V and J ends lost 7 bases and 11 bases, in that order; junction bases with no gene match: 16. Per the germline V gene, CDR1 is SQVTM and CDR2 is ANQGSEA. CDR3 length: 13 residues. A remark on this clonotype: Its specificity is unknown.

Reverse transcription of 450 to 500 ng total RNA with a constant-region primer produced TCR beta cDNA. A slightly modified ARM-PCR protocol with three nested multiplex PCR rounds produced these TCR beta libraries. The opening two PCR rounds, around 11 cycles each, paired TRBV1-TRBV30 forward primers with a C-beta reverse primer. TCRdb fed the multiplex PCR reads into MiXCR, producing one record per CDR3 protein. Among 180,000 or so distinct CDR3 sequences listed, roughly three fifths were seen once. The gene calls are TRBV29-1 and TRBJ1-1, with 7 nucleotides matching TRBD1. Source material: peripheral blood. The receptor was derived from a man aged 35-49 years with primary liver carcinoma and hepatitis B virus infection. The DNA of the CDR3 is TGCAGCGCCGAAGAGGGACAGCTTGCTTACGCTTTCTTT. Protein product: CSAEEGQLAYAFF.